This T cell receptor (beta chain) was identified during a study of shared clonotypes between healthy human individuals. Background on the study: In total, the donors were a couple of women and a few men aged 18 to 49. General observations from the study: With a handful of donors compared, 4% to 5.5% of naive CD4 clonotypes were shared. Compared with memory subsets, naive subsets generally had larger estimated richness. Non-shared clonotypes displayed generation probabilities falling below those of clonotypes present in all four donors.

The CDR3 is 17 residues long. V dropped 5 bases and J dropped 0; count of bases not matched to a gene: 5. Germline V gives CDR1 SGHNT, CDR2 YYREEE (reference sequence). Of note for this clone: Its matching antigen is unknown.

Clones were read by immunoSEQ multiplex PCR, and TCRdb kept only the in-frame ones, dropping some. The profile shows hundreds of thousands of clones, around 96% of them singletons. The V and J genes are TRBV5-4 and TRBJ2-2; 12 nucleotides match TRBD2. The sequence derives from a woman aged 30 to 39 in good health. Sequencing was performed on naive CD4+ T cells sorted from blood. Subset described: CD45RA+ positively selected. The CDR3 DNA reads TGTGCCAGCAGTCCCTCTAGCGGGAGGGCGAACACCGGGGAGCTGTTTTTT. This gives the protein CASSPSSGRANTGELFF.